The sequence of this T cell receptor beta chain was determined in a study of T cell repertoires in cytomegalovirus infection. At the level of the study: From public TCR beta signatures came an indication of both CMV infection and matching HLA type. The study's findings and limits: Dominant in the ex vivo response were TCR beta clonotypes restricted by HLA-C and specific for CMV. Based on cumulative public TCR beta family frequency, carriers of CMV plus the relevant HLA were identified.

Turning to this clonotype: Antigen: not known.

TCRdb independently ran MiXCR on the reads; one entry per CDR3 protein. The table lists about 360,000 distinct CDR3 sequences, roughly 36% of them singletons. The CDR3 is made up of 17 amino acids. Germline CDR1 reads ENHRY; CDR2 reads SYGVKD. Trimming at V came to 2 bases and at J to 2 bases, leaving 6 bases not matched to a gene. The sample in question was cultured PBMCs, obtained from culture after CMV antigen stimulation. The source is a human donor in good health (CMV status not recorded). Some clones in this sample may be carry-over from other donors' samples. The chain joins TRBV10-3 to TRBJ2-5, with TRBD2 matching over 12 bases. In DNA form, the CDR3 reads TGTGCCATCAGTGAGCCCGACGGACTAGCGGGACAAGAGACCCAGTACTTC. It codes for CAISEPDGLAGQETQYF.